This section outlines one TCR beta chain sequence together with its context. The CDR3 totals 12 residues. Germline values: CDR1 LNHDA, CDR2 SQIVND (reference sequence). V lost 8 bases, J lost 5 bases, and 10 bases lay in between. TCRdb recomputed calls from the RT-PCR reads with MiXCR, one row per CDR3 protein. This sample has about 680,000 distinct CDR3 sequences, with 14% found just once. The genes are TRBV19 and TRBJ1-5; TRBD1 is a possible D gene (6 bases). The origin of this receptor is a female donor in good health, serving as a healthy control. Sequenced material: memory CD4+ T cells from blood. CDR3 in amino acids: CASAQGDQPQHF. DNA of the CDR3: TGTGCCAGTGCACAGGGAGATCAGCCCCAGCATTTT.